The T cell receptor beta chain described here comes from a study of control samples from healthy donors and cancer patients. Repertoires were generated with immunoSEQ multiplex PCR, while TCRdb's copy carries only in-frame clones and drops some. The table has fewer than 200,000 clones, 90% seen once. CDR3 length: 15 amino acids. V lost 1 base, J lost 0 bases, and 9 bases lay in between. CDR1 is SGHTA, CDR2 FQGTGA, per germline. The J gene is TRBJ1-1, the V gene TRBV7-3; D uncertain. The sample taken for sequencing was blood. The TCR originated in a woman aged 45-60 years in good health. CDR3 nucleotides: TGTGCCAGCAGCTTAATGGGTCAGGTGAACACTGAAGCTTTCTTT. Translation gives CASSLMGQVNTEAFF.